Listed here is a single TCR beta chain. Its target is not known. The authors took one heparinised blood draw, averaging approximately 120 mL, from each donor. The data originate from a study of beta chain features in type 1 diabetes. Study conclusions and caveats: PCR, the amplification step, might favor shorter templates, equally in patients and controls.

Germline V lookup: CDR1 SNHLY, CDR2 FYNNEI. The CDR3 is 13 residues long. V was trimmed by 4 bases and J by 7 bases, leaving 14 bases between them. Expressed TCRB transcripts were sequenced after all isolated RNA was converted to cDNA. The average read count of naive, central memory and regulatory T cell samples was some 3.5 million. Generated by immunoSEQ multiplex PCR, the TCRdb table keeps only in-frame clones and is missing some. The sample consists of around 500,000 clones, roughly 11% of them appearing once. Material: naive CD4+ T cells from blood. The chain couples TRBV2 to TRBJ2-7, with D possibly being TRBD2 (5 bases). This TCR came from a woman aged 18 to 35 in good health. The CDR3 region is CASSVSSRGEQYF. The CDR3 DNA reads as TGTGCCAGCAGTGTTTCGTCACGGGGAGAGCAGTACTTC.